A single sample is the source of the 2 T cell receptor beta chains below, sequenced in a study of blood T cell repertoires in COVID-19. Libraries were prepared by immunoSEQ multiplex PCR; TCRdb keeps only in-frame clonotypes and omits some of them. Of 23,000 or so clones listed, around 92% are singletons. Sequenced sample: peripheral blood. The receptors were sampled from a woman in her seventies with active COVID-19.

The chain has TRBV15 and TRBJ1-2; 7 bases match TRBD1. The CDR3 is 16 residues long. The junction had 11 bases not matched to a gene; V was cut back by 3 bases and J by 4 bases. Germline V gene lookup returns CDR1 LNHNV and CDR2 YYDKDF (reference sequence). This CDR3 is CATSSNLMDRFYGYTF. The CDR3, as DNA: TGTGCCACCAGCAGCAACTTAATGGACAGGTTCTATGGCTACACCTTC.

V and J are TRBV7-9 and TRBJ2-1, with TRBD2 matching 8 bases. Germline CDR1 is SEHNR and CDR2 is FQNEAQ (reference sequence). After removal of 1 base from V and 8 bases from J, the junction contained 7 bases not matched to a gene. The CDR3 is 15 amino acids. The CDR3 region is CASSLDTSGGYEQFF. In DNA, the CDR3 is TGTGCCAGCAGCTTAGATACTAGCGGTGGGTATGAGCAGTTCTTC.